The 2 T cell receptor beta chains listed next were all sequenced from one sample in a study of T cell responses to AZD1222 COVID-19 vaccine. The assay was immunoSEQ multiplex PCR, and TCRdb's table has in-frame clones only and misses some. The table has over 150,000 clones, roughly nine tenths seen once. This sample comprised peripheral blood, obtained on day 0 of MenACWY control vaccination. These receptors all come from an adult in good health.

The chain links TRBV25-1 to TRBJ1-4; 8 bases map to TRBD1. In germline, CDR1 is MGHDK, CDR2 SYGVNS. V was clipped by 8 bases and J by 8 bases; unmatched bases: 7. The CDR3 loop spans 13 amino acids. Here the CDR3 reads CASSDRVYEKLFF. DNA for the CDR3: TGTGCCAGCTCGGACAGGGTTTACGAAAAACTGTTTTTT.

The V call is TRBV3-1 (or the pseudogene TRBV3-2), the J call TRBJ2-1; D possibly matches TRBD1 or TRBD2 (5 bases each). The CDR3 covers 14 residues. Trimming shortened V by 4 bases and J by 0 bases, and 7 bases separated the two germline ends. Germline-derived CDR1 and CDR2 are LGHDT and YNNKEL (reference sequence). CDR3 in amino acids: CASSPRGSYNEQFF. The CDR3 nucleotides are TGTGCCAGCAGCCCGAGGGGCTCCTACAATGAGCAGTTCTTC.